The next 21 T cell receptor beta chains were all read from a single sample in a study of blood T cell repertoires in COVID-19 (dated by TCRdb to 2018 to 2021). Receptor libraries were prepared by the immunoSEQ multiplex PCR assay. TCRdb's version of the immuneACCESS table is confined to in-frame rearrangements and falls short of the full clone set. An unresolved V gene accounts for under half of the shortfall where checked; the remainder is of unknown origin. A total of fewer than 400,000 clones appear in this sample, nearly 90% of them only once. Approximately 1.8% of the sample is taken by the ten largest. The sequenced sample consisted of peripheral blood. These receptors were obtained from a woman in her twenties or thirties with COVID-19, enrolled during active disease.

The chain employs TRBV6-5 and TRBJ1-2; TRBD1 agrees at 9 bases. Trimming at V came to 2 bases and at J to 8 bases, leaving 9 bases not matched to a gene. The CDR3 has 15 residues. Germline CDR1 and CDR2: MNHEY and SVGAGI. The CDR3 nucleotides read TGTGCCAGCAGTTACACCCTACAGGGGGCAGGAGGCTACACCTTC. This translates into CASSYTLQGAGGYTF.

The chain has TRBV29-1 and TRBJ2-3; TRBD2 agrees at 11 bases. The CDR3 contains 15 residues. Per the germline V gene, CDR1 is SQVTM and CDR2 is ANQGSEA. V gave up 4 bases and J gave up 2 bases; unmatched junction bases: 5. CDR3 nucleotides: TGCAGCGTTGGAGGTAGCGGGGGGGCCACAGATACGCAGTATTTT. It yields the protein CSVGGSGGATDTQYF.

The sample holds one count of this clone. The rearrangement links TRBV2 to TRBJ2-3, with no clear D. The CDR3 loop spans 14 amino acids. The V end lost 1 base, the J end lost 4 bases, and 9 bases lay between the germline ends. CDR1 and CDR2 (germline): SNHLY, FYNNEI. The CDR3 DNA sequence: TGTGCCAGCAGTGAAGTCGTCGACTCAGATACGCAGTATTTT. This encodes CASSEVVDSDTQYF.

J is TRBJ2-5 and V is TRBV5-4; TRBD1 agrees at 9 bases. The CDR3 has 14 amino acids. The V and J ends lost 4 bases and 5 bases, in that order; junction bases with no gene match: 6. CDR1 and CDR2 (germline): SGHNT, YYREEE (reference sequence). CDR3 residues: CASSDGQGQETQYF. CDR3 DNA: TGTGCCAGCAGCGATGGACAGGGGCAGGAGACCCAGTACTTC.

V is TRBV6-5 and J is TRBJ1-1; 7 nucleotides agree with TRBD1. The CDR3 totals 14 residues. Germline CDR1 is MNHEY and CDR2 is SVGAGI. The J segment lost 1 base and the V segment lost 4 bases, leaving 3 bases of the junction unmatched. The CDR3 nucleotides read TGTGCCAGCAGTTTGACAGGGCCGAACACTGAAGCTTTCTTT. This encodes CASSLTGPNTEAFF.

The rearrangement joins TRBV6-5 to TRBJ1-1; the D is unclear. The CDR3 covers 13 residues. Looked up from germline, CDR1 is MNHEY and CDR2 is SVGAGI. Between the trimmed V and J ends, which lost 3 bases and 6 bases, there was a span of 11 bases. CDR3: CASSYSHGAEAFF. For the CDR3, the DNA is TGTGCCAGCAGTTATAGTCATGGAGCTGAAGCTTTCTTT.

The genes are TRBV3-1 (or the pseudogene TRBV3-2) and TRBJ2-3, with TRBD2 matching over 7 bases. The CDR3 is 14 amino acids. CDR1 LGHDT and CDR2 YNNKEL come from the germline V gene (reference sequence). V lost 3 bases, J lost 2 bases, and 2 bases stayed unmatched. The DNA for the CDR3 is TGTGCCAGCAGCCAGCGGGGGAACACAGATACGCAGTATTTT. Translated: CASSQRGNTDTQYF.

This clone was observed at least ten times. This rearrangement joins TRBV29-1 to TRBJ2-2, with TRBD2 identical over 9 bases. Germline assignment: CDR1 SQVTM and CDR2 ANQGSEA. This CDR3 has 14 amino acids. The V gene end was trimmed by 6 bases and the J gene end by 7 bases; junction bases not matched to a gene: 9. The CDR3 loop is CSVQTSGDRGELFF. In DNA form, the CDR3 reads TGCAGCGTGCAGACTAGCGGTGACCGCGGGGAGCTGTTTTTT.

CDR3 in amino acids: CASSPAGAGNTIYF. The CDR3 DNA reads as TGTGCCAGCAGCCCCGCAGGGGCTGGAAACACCATATATTTT. The genes are TRBV7-9 and TRBJ1-3, with D tentatively TRBD1 (6 bases). The CDR3 has 14 amino acids. Trimming pared 5 bases from V and 2 bases from J, leaving 10 bases between. Germline loops: CDR1 SEHNR, CDR2 FQNEAQ (reference sequence). Based on the CDR3 plus reference TRBV7-9 and TRBJ1-3, the full variable domain is DTGVSQNPRHKITKRGQNVTFRCDPISEHNRLYWYRQTLGQGPEFLTYFQNEAQLEKSRLLSDRFSAERPKGSFSTLEIQRTEQGDSAMYLCASSPAGAGNTIYFGEGSWLTVV.

The V gene is TRBV13, the J gene TRBJ2-1; TRBD2 matches 8 bases. CDR1 is PRHDT and CDR2 is FYEKMQ in the germline V gene (reference sequence). This CDR3 region has 13 residues. J gave up 8 bases and V 4 bases, and 4 bases lay outside the gene matches. The CDR3 loop reads CASSSGLADEQFF. CDR3 coding DNA: TGTGCCAGCAGCTCCGGACTAGCTGATGAGCAGTTCTTC. The variable domain in full, completed from reference TRBV13 and TRBJ2-1, reads AAGVIQSPRHLIKEKRETATLKCYPIPRHDTVYWYQQGPGQDPQFLISFYEKMQSDKGSIPDRFSAQQFSDYHSELNMSSLELGDSALYFCASSSGLADEQFFGPGTRLTVL.

This clone was seen a few times. Here the CDR3 DNA reads TGTGCCAGCAGCTCCCCGGGGGGCGTAGGCACCGGGGAGCTGTTTTTT. Its protein product is CASSSPGGVGTGELFF. The chain employs TRBV4-2 and TRBJ2-2; TRBD2 is a possible D gene (7 bases). This CDR3 region has 16 residues. V lost 5 bases to trimming and J lost 4 bases, with 17 bases between them. Germline V gene data show CDR1 as LGHNA and CDR2 as YNFKEQ.

The chain couples TRBV11-3 to TRBJ1-1, with D maybe TRBD1 (6 bases). Trimming took 3 bases from V and 5 from J, leaving 13 bases between them. Germline CDR1 and CDR2: SGHNT and YENEEA. The CDR3 has 14 amino acids. CDR3 DNA: TGTGCCAGCAGCTTTTTCAGGGGTGATACTGAAGCTTTCTTT. It translates to CASSFFRGDTEAFF.

V and J are TRBV6-2 or TRBV6-3 and TRBJ1-1; a weak D match, TRBD1 (6 bases). CDR3 length equals 18 residues. Trimming stripped 2 bases from V and 11 bases from J, with 30 bases between. Germline CDR1 is MNHEY and CDR2 is SVGEGT. Here the CDR3 DNA reads TGTGCCAGCAGTTACATCGGTTCGGGGGGCGTAGCATTGGTACTCGCTTTCTTT. Encoded protein: CASSYIGSGGVALVLAFF.

The chain recombines TRBV15 with TRBJ2-1; 8 positions match TRBD2. Germline assignment: CDR1 LNHNV and CDR2 YYDKDF (reference sequence). The V segment lost 3 bases and the J segment 8 bases; nucleotides outside the gene matches: 9. The CDR3 runs to 15 residues. The CDR3 loop is CATSRDGGGYDEQFF. CDR3 DNA sequence: TGTGCCACCAGCAGGGACGGCGGGGGGTATGATGAGCAGTTCTTC.

The chain combines TRBV9 with TRBJ1-1; the D gene is possibly TRBD1 (6 bases). The length of the CDR3 is 14 residues. V was pared by 0 bases and J by 5 bases, with 11 bases between. The germline V gene encodes CDR1 SGDLS and CDR2 YYNGEE. CDR3 sequence (DNA): TGTGCCAGCAGCGTAGGGGTAAGGGGGACTGAAGCTTTCTTT. Its protein product is CASSVGVRGTEAFF.

The chain combines TRBV3-1 (or the pseudogene TRBV3-2) with TRBJ1-2; 7 bases align to TRBD1. The CDR3 is 13 residues long. From germline, CDR1 is LGHDT and CDR2 YNNKEL (reference sequence). Unmatched junction bases numbered 7, after V lost 4 bases and J lost 8 bases. CDR3 sequence (DNA): TGTGCCAGCAGCCTCGGACAGGTGGTAGGCTACACCTTC. This encodes CASSLGQVVGYTF.

V gene TRBV7-3 combines with J gene TRBJ2-1; D possibly corresponds to TRBD2 (6 bases). Germline V CDR1 and CDR2: SGHTA, FQGTGA. This CDR3 has 15 amino acids. Trimming stripped 5 bases from V and 4 bases from J, with 15 bases between. The DNA for the CDR3 is TGTGCCAGCAGCGACGCGCGCGGGGCTTACAATGAGCAGTTCTTC. Amino acid sequence: CASSDARGAYNEQFF.

V is TRBV7-2 and J is TRBJ1-2; TRBD1 matches 10 bases. The J segment lost 3 bases and the V segment lost 6 bases, leaving 7 bases of the junction unmatched. The length of the CDR3 is 15 residues. Germline loops: CDR1 SGHTA, CDR2 FQGNSA. CDR3 in amino acids: CASRPRQGADYGYTF. The DNA of the CDR3 is TGTGCCAGCAGACCACGACAGGGGGCGGACTATGGCTACACCTTC.

The chain combines TRBV2 with TRBJ2-7; 10 bases fit TRBD2. The CDR3 extends over 15 amino acids. Looked up from germline, CDR1 is SNHLY and CDR2 is FYNNEI. With 3 bases clipped from V and 4 bases from J, the junction kept 6 bases outside the gene matches. For the CDR3, the DNA is TGTGCCAGCAGTGATCCTAGCGGGGGTGGTTACGAGCAGTACTTC. This encodes CASSDPSGGGYEQYF.

The chain links TRBV12-3 or TRBV12-4 to TRBJ2-5; 7 bases agree with TRBD2. V was clipped by 1 base and J by 7 bases; unmatched bases: 3. The CDR3 length is 13 residues. This chain's CDR3 is CASSLGREGTQYF. The DNA for the CDR3 is TGTGCCAGCAGTTTAGGCAGGGAGGGGACCCAGTACTTC.

The chain has TRBV27 and TRBJ1-1; a weak D match, TRBD1 (5 bases). The germline CDR1 and CDR2 sequences are MNHEY and SMNVEV (reference sequence). The CDR3 covers 14 residues. V was trimmed by 2 bases and J by 5 bases, leaving 12 bases between them. CDR3 residues: CASSLQGSLTEAFF. DNA of the CDR3: TGTGCCAGCAGTTTACAGGGATCTCTTACTGAAGCTTTCTTT.